This TCR beta chain appears in the sequencing data of a study of blood T cell repertoires in COVID-19. Study context: T cells, B-cell-depleted T cells, or PBMCs provided the cDNA or gDNA that served as material.

In assigning cohorts, the study relied on participant-reported clinical history. The repertoire was sequenced with immunoSEQ multiplex PCR; TCRdb's copy has only in-frame clones and lacks some. The sample comprises 300,000 to 500,000 clones, approximately 87% of which are singletons, and around 0.91% rests with the top ten. Germline assignment: CDR1 LGHDT and CDR2 YNNKEL (reference sequence). This CDR3 comprises 17 residues. With V trimmed by 4 bases and J by 1 base, 11 bases remained unmatched. Sequenced sample: PBMCs or T cells enriched from blood (not recorded which). The clonotype originates from a woman in her thirties with acute COVID-19. V gene TRBV3-1 (or the pseudogene TRBV3-2) combines with J gene TRBJ2-3; 7 positions agree with TRBD2. This CDR3 reads CASSPYGLVAGTDTQYF. CDR3 DNA: TGTGCCAGCAGCCCGTATGGACTAGTTGCTGGCACAGATACGCAGTATTTT.